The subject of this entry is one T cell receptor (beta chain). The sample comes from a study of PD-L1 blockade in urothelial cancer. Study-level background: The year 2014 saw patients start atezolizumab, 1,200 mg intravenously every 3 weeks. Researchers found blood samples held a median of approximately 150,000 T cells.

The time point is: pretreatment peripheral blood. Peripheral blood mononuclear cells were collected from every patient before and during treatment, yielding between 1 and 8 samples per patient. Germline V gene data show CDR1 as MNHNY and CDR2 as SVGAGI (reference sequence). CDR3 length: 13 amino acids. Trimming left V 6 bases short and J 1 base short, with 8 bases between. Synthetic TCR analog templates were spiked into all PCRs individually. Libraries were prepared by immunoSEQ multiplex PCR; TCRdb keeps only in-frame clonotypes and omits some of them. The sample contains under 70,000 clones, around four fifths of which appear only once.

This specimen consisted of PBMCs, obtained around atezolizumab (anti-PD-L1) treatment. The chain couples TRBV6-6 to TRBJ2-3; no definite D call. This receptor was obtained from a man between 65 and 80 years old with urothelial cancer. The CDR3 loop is CASSFRGTDTQYF. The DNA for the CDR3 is TGTGCCAGCAGCTTCCGAGGCACAGATACGCAGTATTTT.